Described below is a single TCR beta chain sequence and its context. Antigen: not known. The sample comes from a study of T cells in Graves' hyperthyroidism and ophthalmopathy. Study observations and caveats: Using 13 V-J features, a model discriminated ophthalmopathy from stable hyperthyroidism. Clonotypes that were expanded in thyroid above 0.001 mostly appeared in blood too.

Looked up from germline, CDR1 is ENHRY and CDR2 is SYGVKD. The CDR3 runs to 12 residues. With 4 bases removed from V and 6 bases from J, the gap between germline ends came to 10 bases. Exclusion of a patient resulted from uncontrolled infection, other autoimmune disease, pregnancy or lactation. The study based diagnoses on clinical symptoms, serum thyroxine and TRAb, thyroid ultrasound and orbital computed tomography. Researchers took RNA transcripts and amplified the TCR beta CDR3 regions from them. Researchers ran a first-round RT-PCR on the TCR CDR3 using the HTBI primer set. MiXCR was run by TCRdb on the multiplex PCR reads, yielding one entry per CDR3 protein. The sample includes 300,000 to 450,000 distinct CDR3 sequences, 14% to 15% of them seen just once.

This sequence originates from a woman in her 30s with Graves' hyperthyroidism. The chain is built from TRBV10-3 and TRBJ2-7; unclear D gene. The sequenced material came from blood. This chain's CDR3 is CAISATECEQYF. CDR3 nucleotides: TGTGCCATCAGTGCTACGGAGTGCGAGCAGTACTTC.